What follows are 5 T cell receptor beta chains derived from one specimen sequenced in a study of breast tumors, draining lymph nodes, adjacent tissues. Breast cancer patients provided tissue from their axillary draining lymph nodes. TCRdb recomputed calls from the multiplex PCR reads with MiXCR, one row per CDR3 protein. This table holds about 230,000 distinct CDR3 sequences, 32% found once. The sample was axillary lymph node tissue. All receptors derive from a female donor with breast cancer. Some clones in this sample may be carry-over from other donors' samples.

The chain joins TRBV4-3 to TRBJ1-5; the match to TRBD1 covers 9 bases. This CDR3 region has 16 residues. Germline V CDR1 and CDR2: LGHNA, YSLEER. With V trimmed by 4 bases and J by 2 bases, 6 bases remained unmatched. The CDR3 region has the DNA TGCGCCAGCAGCCTGGACAGGGGAGATCGCAATCAGCCCCAGCATTTT. Encoded protein: CASSLDRGDRNQPQHF.

This clonotype was recorded many times. The chain employs TRBV6-2 or TRBV6-3 and TRBJ2-3; D unclear. Germline V gene lookup returns CDR1 MNHEY and CDR2 SVGEGT. V lost 11 bases to trimming and J lost 0 bases, with 12 bases between them. The CDR3 has 13 amino acids. CDR3 DNA sequence: TGTGCCGGAAGGATGGGTAGCACAGATACGCAGTATTTT. Translated: CAGRMGSTDTQYF.

The rearrangement joins TRBV7-2 to TRBJ2-1, with D hard to call. Germline CDR1 reads SGHTA; CDR2 reads FQGNSA. CDR3 length equals 15 residues. V was trimmed by 1 base and J by 0 bases, leaving 7 bases between them. CDR3 in amino acids: CASSLDGDSYNEQFF. The DNA of the CDR3 is TGTGCCAGCAGCTTAGATGGGGACTCCTACAATGAGCAGTTCTTC.

V is TRBV6-5 and J is TRBJ2-5; D uncertain. CDR1 and CDR2 from the germline V gene are MNHEY and SVGAGI. The CDR3 consists of 16 residues. V gave up 5 bases and J gave up 3 bases, with 19 bases separating them. The CDR3 here is CASSHWKGTPEETQYF. Here the CDR3 DNA reads TGTGCCAGCAGTCACTGGAAAGGAACTCCCGAAGAGACCCAGTACTTC.

This clonotype was recorded at least ten times. The CDR3 region has the DNA TGCAGTGCTAGAGGTGGGACAGGGTATGGCTACACCTTC. Protein product: CSARGGTGYGYTF. This chain uses TRBV20-1 with TRBJ1-2; 9 bases line up with TRBD1. The V gene's germline CDR1 is DFQATT and CDR2 SNEGSKA (reference sequence). The ends lost 1 base at V and 5 bases at J; junction bases unmatched: 2. CDR3 length: 13 residues.